The sequence of this T cell receptor (beta chain) was determined in a study of cytomegalovirus exposure and HLA in healthy donors (dated by TCRdb to 2015 to 2018). About the full investigation: The roughly 670 repertoires of the first cohort and the 95 to 150 validation repertoires were produced on the same platform, according to a later analysis. The study was designed to test whether signatures of past pathogen exposure could be identified by cataloging public T cell receptors. Besides the first cohort of 500 to 700 subjects, a separate validation cohort made up of roughly 120 different subjects was used. To predict cytomegalovirus infection status, the study combined high-throughput TCR immunosequencing, statistical association of individual TCRs with disease status, and machine learning.

What the work shows at the level of the full study, not this receptor alone: The validation cohort had no HLA typing available for a later analysis, so co-occurrence within that cohort was assessed over all 130 or so repertoires. In both the original and validation cohorts, the classifier was reported to diagnose cytomegalovirus status with high specificity and sensitivity. In vitro tests confirmed that a few of the cytomegalovirus-associated TCR beta chains recognize cytomegalovirus antigens. In the study, roughly 160 TCR beta chains were listed as associated with cytomegalovirus. Of the cluster scores, roughly 95% were above 0 in a later analysis, which found that TCRs clustered in the first cohort also tended to co-occur in the roughly 130 validation repertoires. It was suggested by the authors that the approach could potentially be generalized to other disease states and immunological phenotypes. Across donors, most TCR sequences were observed very rarely, whereas some public TCRs were present in many individuals.

On this clone: Its antigen is currently not known. It has no much larger one-base neighbor in the sample; base qualities were not kept.

Library preparation employed the immunoSEQ multiplex PCR assay. Turning to the authors' computational methods: A statistical classification framework was built to diagnose cytomegalovirus status from the catalog of TCR beta chain sequences. TCRdb's version of the immuneACCESS table is confined to in-frame rearrangements and falls short of the full clone set. An unresolved V gene accounts for under half of the shortfall where checked; the remainder is of unknown origin. V, J and clone size are taken as reported in that table, and D and trimming were inferred from the DNA itself. In this sample the table shows 190,000 or so clones, 70% to 85% of which occur a single time. The ten largest clones take up 13% of the sample. Separate from the approximately 700-subject first cohort, the validation cohort of more than 90 subjects was the group to which the donors belonged. Trimming takes 3 bases from V and 2 bases from J, and the germline ends sit 6 bases apart. Via the germline V gene, CDR1 is MGHDK and CDR2 SYGVNS. CDR3 length: 13 amino acids, cysteine to phenylalanine. Solely the CDR3 DNA is kept, with 39 bases framed from the first base.

The specimen was PBMCs. This sequence was found in a young woman in good health and CMV-seropositive. This sequence uses TRBV25-1 and TRBJ2-3, with the D gene uncertain. The CDR3 in this case is CASSEPYTDTQYF. The DNA reads as follows: TGTGCCAGCAGTGAGCCCTACACAGATACGCAGTATTTT.